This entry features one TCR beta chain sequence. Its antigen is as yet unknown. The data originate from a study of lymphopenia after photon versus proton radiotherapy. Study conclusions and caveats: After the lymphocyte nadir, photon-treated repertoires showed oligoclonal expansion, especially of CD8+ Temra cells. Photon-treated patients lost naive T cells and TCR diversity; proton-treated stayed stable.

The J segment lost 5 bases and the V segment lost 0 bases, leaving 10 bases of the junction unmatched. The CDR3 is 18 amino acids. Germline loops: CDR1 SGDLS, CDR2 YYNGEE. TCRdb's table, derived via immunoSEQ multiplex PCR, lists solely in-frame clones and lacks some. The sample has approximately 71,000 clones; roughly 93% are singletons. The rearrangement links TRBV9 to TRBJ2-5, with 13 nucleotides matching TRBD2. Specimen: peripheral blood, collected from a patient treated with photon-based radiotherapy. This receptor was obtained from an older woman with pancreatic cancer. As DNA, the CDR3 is TGTGCCAGCAGCGTAGGGACTAGCGGGAGCGTGGCTCAGGAGACCCAGTACTTC. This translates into CASSVGTSGSVAQETQYF.